This T cell receptor beta chain was profiled in a study of T cells in Graves' hyperthyroidism and ophthalmopathy. Study-level points and caveats: Expanded thyroid clonotypes (above 0.001) were mostly also found in blood.

RNA transcripts were the template for amplifying TCR beta CDR3 regions. The HTBI set primed first-round TCR CDR3 RT-PCR. TCRdb called the multiplex PCR reads again in MiXCR, with one record for every CDR3 protein. Of nearly 750,000 distinct CDR3 sequences listed, about 35% are singletons. The V gene end was trimmed by 4 bases and the J gene end by 0 bases; junction bases not matched to a gene: 5. The CDR3 covers 17 residues. Germline V gives CDR1 SGDLS, CDR2 YYNGEE. This clonotype turned up a few times. The antigen is not known. The chain joins TRBV9 to TRBJ2-6; 9 nucleotides align to TRBD1. The receptor's source is a middle-aged woman with Graves' hyperthyroidism. Sequenced: blood. CDR3 in DNA: TGTGCCAGCAGCCAAGAACAGGGGGCCTCTGGGGCCAACGTCCTGACTTTC. Its translation is CASSQEQGASGANVLTF.